These 7 T cell receptor beta chains share one sample of origin, sequenced in a study of Graves' ophthalmopathy and Graves' hyperthyroidism. Amplified material comprised TCR beta CDR3 regions derived from RNA transcripts. Amplification began with first-round RT-PCR using HTBI primers, then second-round multiplex PCR was performed. A single record per CDR3 protein comes from TCRdb applying MiXCR to the multiplex PCR reads. The sample records 500,000 to 700,000 distinct CDR3 sequences, 22% being singletons. Material: peripheral blood. All receptors derive from a woman younger than 35 with stable Graves' hyperthyroidism. Some clones in this sample may be carry-over from other donors' samples.

The chain recombines TRBV28 with TRBJ2-5, with 10 bases identical to TRBD1. CDR1 is MDHEN and CDR2 is SYDVKM in the germline V gene. With V trimmed by 6 bases and J by 2 bases, 6 bases remained unmatched. The CDR3 extends over 15 amino acids. The CDR3 DNA reads as TGTGCCAGCAGACGACAGGGGGCTCCGCAAGAGACCCAGTACTTC. This sequence encodes CASRRQGAPQETQYF.

This clonotype was observed at least ten times. The rearrangement joins TRBV18 to TRBJ1-5, with 9 nucleotides matching TRBD1. Germline loops: CDR1 KGHSH, CDR2 LQKENI. CDR3 length: 15 residues. V lost 6 bases, J lost 6 bases, and 9 bases stayed unmatched. CDR3 protein: CASSLDRGGFQPQHF. The CDR3 coding sequence is TGTGCCAGCTCTCTGGACAGGGGTGGGTTTCAGCCCCAGCATTTT.

This clonotype was counted at least ten times. The CDR3 nucleotides read TGTGCCAGCAGTTTAAGAGGGATCGGCAATCAGCCCCAGCATTTT. Translation: CASSLRGIGNQPQHF. The chain is built from TRBV12-3 or TRBV12-4 and TRBJ1-5, with no clear D. The length of the CDR3 is 15 residues. V was pared by 2 bases and J by 2 bases, with 10 bases between.

This clonotype appeared many times. The V call is TRBV20-1, the J call TRBJ1-1; D gene uncertain. The V gene lost 7 bases and the J gene lost 7 bases, with 10 bases spanning the gap. The CDR3 consists of 10 residues. The germline CDR1 and CDR2 sequences are DFQATT and SNEGSKA (reference sequence). CDR3 bases: TGCAGTGTCGGAAAAGTTGAAGCTTTCTTT. It specifies CSVGKVEAFF.

The chain combines TRBV28 with TRBJ2-7; 9 nucleotides line up with TRBD1. The ends lost 6 bases at V and 4 bases at J; junction bases unmatched: 10. Germline V CDR1 and CDR2: MDHEN, SYDVKM. This CDR3 has 15 amino acids. The CDR3 is CASSAPGQGRYEQYF. The CDR3 region has the DNA TGTGCCAGCAGCGCCCCCGGACAGGGGAGGTACGAGCAGTACTTC. Complete variable domain (other parts from reference TRBV28 and TRBJ2-7): DVKVTQSSRYLVKRTGEKVFLECVQDMDHENMFWYRQDPGLGLRLIYFSYDVKMKEKGDIPEGYSVSREKKERFSLILESASTNQTSMYLCASSAPGQGRYEQYFGPGTRLTVT.

V gene TRBV7-2 combines with J gene TRBJ1-2; D is possibly TRBD1 (5 bases). Trimming removed 3 bases at V and 8 bases at J, with 13 bases between. CDR3 length: 13 amino acids. From germline, CDR1 is SGHTA and CDR2 FQGNSA. As DNA, the CDR3 is TGTGCCAGCAGCTTCGGCAGGGAGGGCGGCTACACCTTC. This encodes CASSFGREGGYTF.

This clonotype came up many times. This chain uses TRBV30 with TRBJ1-1, with a tentative D call TRBD1 (5 bases). Trimming took off 0 bases at V and 1 base at J, with 15 bases between the two ends. Germline assignment: CDR1 GTSNPN and CDR2 SVGIG (reference sequence). The CDR3 loop spans 16 amino acids. DNA of the CDR3: TGTGCCTGGAGTGTAGGGCCCGGGGGGAGGAACACTGAAGCTTTCTTT. It specifies CAWSVGPGGRNTEAFF.